In its sample, the clone carrying this TCR beta chain was seen a few times. Its antigen is unknown. Assay: immunoSEQ multiplex PCR; the TCRdb copy retains only in-frame clones and omits some. Here the sample spans nearly 1,000,000 clones, 76% being singletons. This entry belongs to a study of shared clonotypes between healthy human individuals. Overall study results and limits: Clonotype sharing among donors was thought likely to change with sequencing depth.

The CDR3 contains 15 residues. Trimming removed 3 bases from V and 8 bases from J, with 14 bases in between. Germline loops: CDR1 SNHLY, CDR2 FYNNEI. This TCR derives from a man between 18 and 35 years old in good health. The rearrangement joins TRBV2 to TRBJ1-6; weak D call: TRBD1 (6 bases). The sequenced sample was memory CD4+ T cells sorted from blood. Subset defined: CD45RA-negative fraction. In DNA form, the CDR3 reads TGTGCCAGCAGTGACAGGGGTTCGGCTGATTCACCCCTCCACTTT. Its translation is CASSDRGSADSPLHF. Full variable domain (rest looked up from reference TRBV2 and TRBJ1-6): EPEVTQTPSHQVTQMGQEVILRCVPISNHLYFYWYRQILGQKVEFLVSFYNNEISEKSEIFDDQFSVERPDGSNFTLKIRSTKLEDSAMYFCASSDRGSADSPLHFGNGTRLTVT.